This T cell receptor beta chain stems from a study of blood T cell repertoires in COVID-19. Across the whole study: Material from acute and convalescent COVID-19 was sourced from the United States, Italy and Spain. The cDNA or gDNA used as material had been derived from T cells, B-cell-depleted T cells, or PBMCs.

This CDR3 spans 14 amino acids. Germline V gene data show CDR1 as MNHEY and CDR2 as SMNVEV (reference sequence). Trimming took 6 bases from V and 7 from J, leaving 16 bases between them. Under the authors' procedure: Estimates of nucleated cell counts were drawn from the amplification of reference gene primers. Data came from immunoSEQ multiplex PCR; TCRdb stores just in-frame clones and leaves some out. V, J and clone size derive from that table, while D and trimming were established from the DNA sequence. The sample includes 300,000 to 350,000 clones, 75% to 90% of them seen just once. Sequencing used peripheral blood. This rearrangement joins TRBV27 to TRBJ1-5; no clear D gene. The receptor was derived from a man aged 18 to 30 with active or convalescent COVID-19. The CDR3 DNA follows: TGTGCCAGCAGACCGCGCGGGGTTAGGCAGCCCCAGCATTTT. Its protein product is CASRPRGVRQPQHF.